Following are 17 T cell receptor beta chains from one sample sequenced in a study of cytomegalovirus exposure and HLA in healthy donors. Here immunoSEQ multiplex PCR was the method, and the copy in TCRdb shows in-frame clones only, minus some. The table shows 65,000 to 75,000 clones, with around 94% occurring only once. Material for sequencing was PBMCs. The receptor set was obtained from a man between 18 and 35 years old in good health and CMV-seropositive.

The rearrangement links TRBV6-6 to TRBJ2-1; the D is unclear. V lost 4 bases and J lost 8, with 6 bases in between. The CDR3 contains 11 residues. Germline V gives CDR1 MNHNY, CDR2 SVGAGI (reference sequence). The CDR3 region is CASSWLDEQFF. CDR3 nucleotides: TGTGCCAGCAGTTGGCTAGATGAGCAGTTCTTC.

V usage is TRBV28 and J usage is TRBJ1-2, with 7 nucleotides matching TRBD1. CDR1 is MDHEN and CDR2 is SYDVKM in the germline V gene. V shed 6 bases and J 5 bases; nucleotides not matched to a gene: 9. This CDR3 is built from 14 residues. Here the CDR3 reads CASRTGTVHYGYTF. CDR3 in DNA: TGTGCCAGCAGGACCGGGACAGTCCATTATGGCTACACCTTC.

CDR3 DNA: TGTGCCAGCAGCGCGACAGGGGGCTGGATAGATACGCAGTATTTT. Translating it yields CASSATGGWIDTQYF. The rearrangement links TRBV9 to TRBJ2-3, with 10 positions matching TRBD1. CDR3 length equals 15 residues. CDR1 SGDLS and CDR2 YYNGEE come from the germline V gene. V shed 3 bases and J 5 bases; nucleotides not matched to a gene: 6.

A few counts support this clone. This sequence joins TRBV25-1 and TRBJ2-3; D call uncertain. The CDR3 has 12 residues. V was pared by 5 bases and J by 5 bases, with 8 bases between. Germline-derived CDR1 and CDR2 are MGHDK and SYGVNS. CDR3 amino acids: CASSSPRDTQYF. In DNA form, the CDR3 reads TGTGCCAGCAGTTCCCCGAGAGATACGCAGTATTTT.

This clone appeared a few times. The genes are TRBV18 and TRBJ1-1, with no clear D. Between the trimmed V and J ends, which lost 2 bases and 2 bases, there was a span of 9 bases. The CDR3 is made up of 14 amino acids. The V gene's germline CDR1 is KGHSH and CDR2 LQKENI. CDR3 protein: CASSPVAVNTEAFF. CDR3 DNA sequence: TGTGCCAGCTCACCAGTGGCGGTTAACACTGAAGCTTTCTTT. The full variable domain, its missing parts supplied by reference TRBV18 and TRBJ1-1, is NAGVMQNPRHLVRRRGQEARLRCSPMKGHSHVYWYRQLPEEGLKFMVYLQKENIIDESGMPKERFSAEFPKEGPSILRIQQVVRGDSAAYFCASSPVAVNTEAFFGQGTRLTVV.

This chain links TRBV23-1 with TRBJ2-3; the match to TRBD2 covers 12 bases. TRBV23-1 is assigned to the ORF class and has an uncertain function. The trim removed 7 bases at V and 2 bases at J, leaving 10 bases unmatched. The CDR3 is 17 amino acids. The CDR3 DNA sequence: TGCGCCAGCACCCCAGCGGGACTAGCGGGCTTCACAGATACGCAGTATTTT. Its translation is CASTPAGLAGFTDTQYF.

J is TRBJ2-7 and V is TRBV25-1; 9 bases align to TRBD1. Germline V gene sequence: CDR1 MGHDK, CDR2 SYGVNS. The V and J ends lost 4 bases and 1 base, in that order; junction bases with no gene match: 8. The CDR3 runs to 16 residues. The CDR3 is CASSGSSGTGSYEQYF. CDR3 in DNA: TGTGCCAGCAGTGGATCCTCCGGGACAGGGTCCTACGAGCAGTACTTC.

J is TRBJ1-1 and V is TRBV28; 8 bases agree with TRBD1. Germline CDR1 MDHEN, CDR2 SYDVKM. The CDR3 contains 14 residues. The V segment lost 5 bases and the J segment 4 bases; nucleotides outside the gene matches: 6. CDR3 sequence reads: CASSPPDRVTEAFF. The DNA of the CDR3 is TGTGCCAGCAGTCCCCCGGACAGGGTCACTGAAGCTTTCTTT.

The rearrangement joins TRBV28 to TRBJ2-5; D ambiguous. This CDR3 comprises 16 residues. The germline V and J ends were trimmed by 2 bases and 5 bases, with 18 bases remaining between them. Germline values: CDR1 MDHEN, CDR2 SYDVKM. DNA of the CDR3: TGTGCCAGCAGTTTAGTGCCTAATGACTTCGGCGAGACCCAGTACTTC. Translated, it gives CASSLVPNDFGETQYF.

The gene calls are TRBV29-1 and TRBJ1-1; no clear D gene. The CDR3 contains 13 residues. Germline V CDR1 and CDR2: SQVTM, ANQGSEA. V was shortened by 1 base and J by 0 bases, with 6 bases between the two germline ends. CDR3 DNA sequence: TGCAGCGTTGAAGGCAGAATGAACACTGAAGCTTTCTTT. Protein: CSVEGRMNTEAFF.

The chain recombines TRBV29-1 with TRBJ1-2; D gene uncertain. V lost 4 bases to trimming and J lost 10 bases, with 4 bases between them. Germline V gene data show CDR1 as SQVTM and CDR2 as ANQGSEA. CDR3 length: 8 residues. The CDR3: CSVGAYTF. CDR3 nucleotides: TGCAGCGTTGGGGCCTACACCTTC.

The gene calls are TRBV7-9 and TRBJ1-1; the D gene is possibly TRBD1 (6 bases). Trimming took off 5 bases at V and 11 bases at J, with 12 bases between the two ends. The CDR3 is 11 amino acids. The germline gives CDR1 SEHNR, CDR2 FQNEAQ (reference sequence). The CDR3 spells CASSREGDAFF. In DNA form, the CDR3 reads TGTGCCAGCAGCCGAGAGGGGGACGCTTTCTTT.

This chain links TRBV30 with TRBJ2-7; D perhaps matches TRBD1 (5 bases). The V end was cut by 7 bases, the J end by 3 bases, with 25 bases between. Looked up from germline, CDR1 is GTSNPN and CDR2 is SVGIG (reference sequence). The CDR3 sequence is 16 residues long. This chain's CDR3 is CASNSDQGHDYYEQYF. The CDR3 nucleotides read TGTGCCTCAAACAGCGACCAGGGTCATGATTACTACGAGCAGTACTTC.

The chain is built from TRBV5-5 and TRBJ2-1, with D possibly being TRBD1 (5 bases). Germline V CDR1 and CDR2: SGHKS, YYEKEE (reference sequence). V lost 3 bases, J lost 2 bases, and 18 bases lay in between. This CDR3 spans 17 amino acids. For the CDR3, the DNA is TGTGCCAGCAGCTCAAGAGCAGGACATATCACCTACAATGAGCAGTTCTTC. Translating it yields CASSSRAGHITYNEQFF.

The rearrangement uses TRBV11-1 and TRBJ1-1; perhaps TRBD1 as D (5 bases). This CDR3 is 14 amino acids long. V lost 1 base to trimming and J lost 7 bases, with 13 bases between them. Per germline, CDR1 SGHAT and CDR2 FQDESV (reference sequence). CDR3 loop: CASSLEAYGHEAFF. CDR3 bases: TGTGCCAGCAGCTTAGAGGCGTATGGACATGAAGCTTTCTTT.

This clone was counted many times. The genes are TRBV19 and TRBJ2-2; D may be TRBD2 (6 bases). Trimming left V 7 bases short and J 3 bases short, with 15 bases between. Germline CDR1 reads LNHDA; CDR2 reads SQIVND (reference sequence). The CDR3 is 15 amino acids. This chain's CDR3 is CASKGLWGDTGELFF. Here the CDR3 DNA reads TGTGCCAGTAAAGGCCTGTGGGGGGACACCGGGGAGCTGTTTTTT.

The chain has TRBV6-4 and TRBJ2-1; 12 bases line up with TRBD2. The CDR3 loop spans 15 amino acids. Germline V gene data show CDR1 as MRHNA and CDR2 as SNTAGT. With V trimmed by 4 bases and J by 5 bases, 3 bases remained unmatched. DNA of the CDR3: TGTGCCAGCAGTGGCCGGACTAGCGGGGACAATGAGCAGTTCTTC. It is translated as CASSGRTSGDNEQFF.